This T cell receptor (beta chain) was sequenced during a study of blood T cell repertoires in COVID-19. In the study overall: COVID-19 samples collected from the United States, Italy and Spain covered acute and convalescent phases. Sources were T cells, B-cell-depleted T cells, or PBMCs; the material itself was cDNA or gDNA.

V dropped 6 bases and J dropped 7 bases, with 16 bases sitting between them. Looked up from germline, CDR1 is LNHDA and CDR2 is SQIVND (reference sequence). The CDR3 sequence is 15 residues long. The assay was immunoSEQ multiplex PCR, and TCRdb's table has in-frame clones only and misses some. This table holds 90,000 to 120,000 clones, about four fifths found once. The V call is TRBV19, the J call TRBJ1-6, with D perhaps TRBD1 (6 bases). Sequencing input: peripheral blood. The clonotype was recovered from a human donor in a cohort sampled during active COVID-19. CDR3 region: CASSDTGGRNSPLHF. The DNA of the CDR3 is TGTGCCAGTAGCGATACGGGGGGGCGGAATTCACCCCTCCACTTT.